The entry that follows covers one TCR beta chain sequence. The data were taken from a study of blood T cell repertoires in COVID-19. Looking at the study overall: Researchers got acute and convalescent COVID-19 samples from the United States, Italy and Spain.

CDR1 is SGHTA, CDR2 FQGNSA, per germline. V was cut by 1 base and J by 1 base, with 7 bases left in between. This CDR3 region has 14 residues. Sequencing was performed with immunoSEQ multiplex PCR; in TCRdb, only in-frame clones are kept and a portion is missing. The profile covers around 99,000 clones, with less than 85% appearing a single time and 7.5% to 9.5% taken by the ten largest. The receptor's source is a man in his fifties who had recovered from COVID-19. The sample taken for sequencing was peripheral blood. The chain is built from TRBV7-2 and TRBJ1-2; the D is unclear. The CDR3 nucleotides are TGTGCCAGCAGCTTAGGAGGCAGTAACTATGGCTACACCTTC. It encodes CASSLGGSNYGYTF. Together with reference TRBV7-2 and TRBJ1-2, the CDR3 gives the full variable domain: GAGVSQSPSNKVTEKGKDVELRCDPISGHTALYWYRQSLGQGLEFLIYFQGNSAPDKSGLPSDRFSAERTGGSVSTLTIQRTQQEDSAVYLCASSLGGSNYGYTFGSGTRLTVV.